In this sample, the clone carrying this T cell receptor (beta chain) turned up a few times. Sequencing used immunoSEQ multiplex PCR; TCRdb keeps in-frame clones, though not all of them. Among 100,000 or so clones listed, approximately 89% were seen once. This sample stems from a study of T cell responses to AZD1222 COVID-19 vaccine. Germline lookup yields CDR1 MNHEY and CDR2 SVGEGT. V lost 5 bases and J lost 4, with 18 bases in between. The CDR3 is 16 amino acids. The source of this sequence is an adult in good health. The sample here was peripheral blood, taken on day 0 of MenACWY control vaccination. J is TRBJ1-3 and V is TRBV6-2 or TRBV6-3, with D tentatively TRBD1 (6 bases). Here the CDR3 reads CASSKDSVGYGNTIYF. DNA for the CDR3: TGTGCCAGCAGTAAGGACAGCGTCGGCTACGGAAACACCATATATTTT.